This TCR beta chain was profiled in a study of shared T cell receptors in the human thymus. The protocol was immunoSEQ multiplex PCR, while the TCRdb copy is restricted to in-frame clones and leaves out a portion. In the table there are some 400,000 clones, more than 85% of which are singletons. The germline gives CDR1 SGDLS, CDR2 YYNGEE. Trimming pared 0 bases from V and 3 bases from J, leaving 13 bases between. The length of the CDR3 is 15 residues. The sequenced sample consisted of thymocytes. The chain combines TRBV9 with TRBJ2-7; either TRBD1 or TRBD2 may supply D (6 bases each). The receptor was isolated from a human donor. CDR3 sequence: CASSVDGGDIYEQYF. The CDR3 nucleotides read TGTGCCAGCAGCGTAGATGGCGGGGACATCTACGAGCAGTACTTC.